This T cell receptor beta chain was documented in a study of metastatic and nonmetastatic thyroid tumors. Study-wide context: Repertoire comparisons spanned blood and tumor or nodule tissue from malignant and benign thyroid patients.

The germline gives CDR1 MRHNA, CDR2 SNTAGT. Germline trimming cut 3 bases from V and 10 bases from J; bases unmatched to any gene: 9. This CDR3 region has 15 residues. A word on this clone: Its target is unknown.

TCRdb re-called the PCR reads with MiXCR. The table records 13,000 or so clones, under 30% of them present only once. Study-level results: Within blood and tumor, benign nodules reportedly had significantly lower TCR beta diversity than malignant thyroid tumors did.

Before thyroid surgery, none of the patients had received any treatment. Sequenced sample: tumor tissue. This TCR came from a female donor with papillary thyroid cancer or a benign thyroid nodule (not recorded which). Some clones in this sample may be carry-over from other donors' samples. The chain combines TRBV6-4 with TRBJ2-1; 10 bases map to TRBD2. The CDR3 sequence is CASSEALAGVEEQFF. The DNA for the CDR3 is TGTGCCAGCAGTGAAGCGCTAGCGGGAGTAGAAGAGCAGTTCTTC.